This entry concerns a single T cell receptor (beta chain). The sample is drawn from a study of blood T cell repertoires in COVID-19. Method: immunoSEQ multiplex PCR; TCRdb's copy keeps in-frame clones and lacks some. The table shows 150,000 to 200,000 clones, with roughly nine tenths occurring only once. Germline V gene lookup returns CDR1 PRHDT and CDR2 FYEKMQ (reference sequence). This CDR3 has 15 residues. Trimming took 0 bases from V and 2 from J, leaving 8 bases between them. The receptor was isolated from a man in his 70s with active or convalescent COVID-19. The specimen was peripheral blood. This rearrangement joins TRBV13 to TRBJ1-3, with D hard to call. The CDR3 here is CASSLGLAAGNTIYF. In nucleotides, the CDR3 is TGTGCCAGCAGCTTAGGCCTGGCAGCTGGAAACACCATATATTTT.